A selection of T cell receptor beta chains follows, all from one sample in a study of beta chain features in type 1 diabetes. Sequencing was performed with immunoSEQ multiplex PCR; in TCRdb, only in-frame clones are kept and a portion is missing. The sample carries about half a million clones, roughly 10% recorded once. The sample comprised naive CD4+ T cells from blood. The receptors originated from a woman younger than 35 in good health. Both conserved end residues are part of each CDR3. The order of the fields is D gene, J gene, clone size, V gene, CDR3 length, CDR3 DNA, CDR3 protein. D genes are given only for firm matches. Rows give clone size only sometimes, using once, few, many, or a class for an expanded clone.

TRBD1 | TRBJ2-5 | NA | TRBV5-1 | 14 | TGCGCCAGCAGCCAGGGACAGGCTCTTGAGACCCAGTACTTC | CASSQGQALETQYF
NA | TRBJ2-7 | NA | TRBV5-6 | 13 | TGTGCCAGCAGCTTGGGTCAGCTTTACGAGCAGTACTTC | CASSLGQLYEQYF
NA | TRBJ2-5 | NA | TRBV15 | 14 | TGTGCCACCAGCAGAGATCAGGGTGCGGAGACCCAGTACTTC | CATSRDQGAETQYF
NA | TRBJ2-1 | few | TRBV18 | 13 | TGTGCCAGCTCACCCCGGGTCTACAATGAGCAGTTCTTC | CASSPRVYNEQFF
NA | TRBJ2-3 | few | TRBV9 | 16 | TGTGCCAGCAGTTCCGACTACACTCTCGGCACAGATACGCAGTATTTT | CASSSDYTLGTDTQYF
NA | TRBJ2-3 | few | TRBV28 | 14 | TGTGCCAGCACCACCTGGGGGCTGGGGGATACGCAGTATTTT | CASTTWGLGDTQYF
TRBD1 | TRBJ2-7 | NA | TRBV14 | 14 | TGTGCCAGCAGCCAATGGACAGGGGCCTACGAGCAGTACTTC | CASSQWTGAYEQYF
NA | TRBJ1-3 | NA | TRBV9 | 14 | TGTGCCAGGCCACTGGAAGGGGCCGGAAACACCATATATTTT | CARPLEGAGNTIYF
NA | TRBJ2-7 | NA | TRBV21-1 | 14 | TGTGCCAGCAGTCAGACAGATAGCTCCTACGAGCAGTACTTC | CASSQTDSSYEQYF
TRBD1 | TRBJ1-4 | NA | TRBV15 | 15 | TGTGCCACCAGCAGAGAGACAGGGTATGGTGAAAAACTGTTTTTT | CATSRETGYGEKLFF
TRBD2 | TRBJ2-1 | NA | TRBV30 | 14 | TGTGCCTGGGCGCCGGGACTAGGTTACAATGAGCAGTTCTTC | CAWAPGLGYNEQFF
NA | TRBJ1-2 | few | TRBV7-9 | 16 | TGTGCCAGCGAACAGGGCCATTATCCGGTGGTCTATGGCTACACCTTC | CASEQGHYPVVYGYTF
NA | TRBJ2-5 | NA | TRBV29-1 | 13 | TGCAGCGTTGGTGGACTCCGAGGGGAGACCCAGTACTTC | CSVGGLRGETQYF
TRBD1 | TRBJ1-5 | NA | TRBV30 | 14 | TGTGCCTGGACCCCTGGACAGGTCAATCAGCCCCAGCATTTT | CAWTPGQVNQPQHF
NA | TRBJ2-3 | NA | TRBV4-1 | 12 | TGCGCCAGCTCCCAGCCTGCAGATACGCAGTATTTT | CASSQPADTQYF
NA | TRBJ1-2 | few | TRBV4-1 | 18 | TGCGCCAGCAGCCAAGAAAGACGGCGGGGCCATCCCTCCTATGGCTACACCTTC | CASSQERRRGHPSYGYTF
TRBD2 | TRBJ2-1 | NA | TRBV9 | 17 | TGTGCCAGCAGCGTAGGCCCCACGGGGGGGCATGTAAATGAGCAGTTCTTC | CASSVGPTGGHVNEQFF
NA | TRBJ1-5 | NA | TRBV4-1 | 17 | TGCGCCAGCAGCCACCTCCTGACGGGGCCAGTCCATCAGCCCCAGCATTTT | CASSHLLTGPVHQPQHF
NA | TRBJ2-5 | NA | TRBV7-3 | 13 | TGTGCCAGCAGCCGAAGGGCCCAAGAGACCCAGTACTTC | CASSRRAQETQYF
NA | TRBJ1-6 | NA | TRBV7-6 | 13 | TGTGCCAGCAGTCCCGCCAAGAATTCACCCCTCCACTTT | CASSPAKNSPLHF